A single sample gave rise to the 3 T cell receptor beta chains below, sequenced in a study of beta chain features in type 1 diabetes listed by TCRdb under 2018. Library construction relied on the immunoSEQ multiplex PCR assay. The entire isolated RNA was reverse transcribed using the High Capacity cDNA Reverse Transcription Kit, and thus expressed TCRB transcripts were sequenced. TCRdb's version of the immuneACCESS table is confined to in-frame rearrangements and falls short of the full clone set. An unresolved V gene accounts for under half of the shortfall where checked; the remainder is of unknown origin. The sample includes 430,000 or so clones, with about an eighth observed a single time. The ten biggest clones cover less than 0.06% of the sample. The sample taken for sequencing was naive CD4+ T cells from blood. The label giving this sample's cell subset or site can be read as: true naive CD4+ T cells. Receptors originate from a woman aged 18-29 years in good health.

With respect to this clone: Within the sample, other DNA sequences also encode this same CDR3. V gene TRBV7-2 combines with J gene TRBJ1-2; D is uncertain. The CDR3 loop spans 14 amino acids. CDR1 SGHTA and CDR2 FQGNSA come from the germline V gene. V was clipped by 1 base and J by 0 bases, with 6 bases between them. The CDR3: CASSLEVANYGYTF. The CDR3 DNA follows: TGTGCCAGCAGCTTAGAGGTAGCTAACTATGGCTACACCTTC. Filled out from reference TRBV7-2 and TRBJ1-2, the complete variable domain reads GAGVSQSPSNKVTEKGKDVELRCDPISGHTALYWYRQSLGQGLEFLIYFQGNSAPDKSGLPSDRFSAERTGGSVSTLTIQRTQQEDSAVYLCASSLEVANYGYTFGSGTRLTVV.

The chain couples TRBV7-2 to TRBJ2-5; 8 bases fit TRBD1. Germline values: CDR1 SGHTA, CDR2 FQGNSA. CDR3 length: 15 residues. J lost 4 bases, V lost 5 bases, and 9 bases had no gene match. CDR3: CASSAAGGTGETQYF. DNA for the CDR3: TGTGCCAGCAGCGCTGCAGGGGGCACCGGAGAGACCCAGTACTTC.

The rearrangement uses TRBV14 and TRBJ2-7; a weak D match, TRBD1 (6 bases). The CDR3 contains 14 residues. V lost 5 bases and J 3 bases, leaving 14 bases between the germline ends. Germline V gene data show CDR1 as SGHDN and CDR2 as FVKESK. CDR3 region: CASSNKRQDYEQYF. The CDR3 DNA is TGTGCCAGCAGCAATAAGAGACAGGACTACGAGCAGTACTTC.